This section outlines one TCR beta chain sequence together with its context. Its specificity is unknown. The CDR3 loop spans 14 amino acids. Trimming removed 0 bases from V and 8 bases from J, with 16 bases in between. CDR1 is DFQATT, CDR2 SNEGSKA, per germline (reference sequence). These data come from a study of CD8 T cells in Susac syndrome. The T cells that were sequenced for TCR beta were CD8+ and CD4+ cells from blood. TEMRA cells were FACS-enriched, while CD8+ and CD4+ T cells were negatively isolated. Study results and limitations: The study recognized that the number of individuals in its TCR sequencing and HLA analysis was relatively small.

Random-hexamer reverse transcription was applied to roughly 0.5 to 1 ug RNA. An immunoSEQ multiplex PCR amplified TCR beta CDR3 over 54 Vbeta and 13 Jbeta. MiXCR, run by TCRdb on the immunoSEQ multiplex PCR reads, gives a single entry per CDR3 protein. Of hundreds of thousands of distinct CDR3 sequences in the sample, around 85% are singletons; the top ten hold 0.09% to 0.15%. Sequenced material: CD8+ T cells from PBMCs. This chain uses TRBV20-1 with TRBJ1-2; perhaps TRBD1 as D (6 bases). This clonotype originated in a human donor with multiple sclerosis. The CDR3 DNA is TGCAGTGCTAGAGATTACACAGGGTGGATCGGCTACACCTTC. This translates into CSARDYTGWIGYTF.